The 8 T cell receptor beta chains presented below share a single source sample, sequenced in a study of T-cell reconstitution after alpha-beta-depleted transplantation in children. The TCRbeta library incorporated unique molecular identifiers. Each CDR3 protein is one row after TCRdb ran MiXCR on the PCR reads. The sample has 400,000 to 550,000 distinct CDR3 sequences, 10% to 13% seen once. The sequencing used PBMCs, collected before TCRalphabeta/CD19-depleted stem cell transplant. The source is a child aged 2-15 years with inherited bone marrow failure, due to receive a stem cell transplant.

This clonotype showed up many times. A read error may produce the germline difference seen at one junction end. V gene TRBV5-1 combines with J gene TRBJ2-2; perhaps TRBD1 as D (5 bases). The CDR3 totals 15 residues. Germline lookup yields CDR1 SGHRS and CDR2 YFSETQ. The CDR3 protein is CASSLGTLYTVELFF. CDR3 in DNA: TGCGCCAGCAGCTTGGGGACACTGTACACCGTGGAGCTGTTTTTT.

This clonotype has ten or more counts. The genes are TRBV7-9 and TRBJ2-1; weak D call: TRBD2 (5 bases). This CDR3 spans 14 amino acids. V lost 1 base to trimming and J lost 10 bases, with 14 bases between them. CDR1 and CDR2 from the germline V gene are SEHNR and FQNEAQ (reference sequence). CDR3 sequence reads: CASSLGRRRLEQFF. The DNA of the CDR3 is TGTGCCAGCAGCTTAGGCAGGAGGAGGCTAGAGCAGTTCTTC.

This clonotype appeared a few times. The CDR3 DNA reads TGTGCCAGCAGTTTAGCACAACTAGCGGCGGCAGATACGCAGTATTTT. Encoded protein: CASSLAQLAAADTQYF. V gene TRBV12-3 or TRBV12-4 combines with J gene TRBJ2-3; 8 bases agree with TRBD2. J lost 4 bases, V lost 0 bases, and 6 bases had no gene match. This CDR3 has 16 residues.

V gene TRBV5-6 combines with J gene TRBJ2-6; 8 bases line up with TRBD1. V was clipped by 6 bases and J by 4 bases; unmatched bases: 6. This CDR3 is 15 amino acids long. Germline assignment: CDR1 SGHDT and CDR2 YYEEEE. CDR3 in amino acids: CASTRTGLGANVLTF. The CDR3, as DNA: TGTGCCAGCACTCGGACAGGGTTGGGGGCCAACGTCCTGACTTTC.

This clonotype was observed many times. The chain links TRBV11-2 to TRBJ2-2, with D perhaps TRBD1 or TRBD2 (5 bases each). The CDR3 sequence is 17 residues long. Per the germline V gene, CDR1 is SGHAT and CDR2 is FQNNGV. V gave up 2 bases and J gave up 4 bases, with 17 bases separating them. CDR3 region: CASSLRDGGRITGELFF. Here the CDR3 DNA reads TGTGCCAGCAGCTTAAGGGACGGAGGCAGGATCACCGGGGAGCTGTTTTTT.

This clonotype was counted many times. This sequence joins TRBV20-1 and TRBJ2-1; tentative D call: TRBD1 (6 bases). This CDR3 spans 13 amino acids. With 3 bases removed from V and 7 bases from J, the gap between germline ends came to 13 bases. The germline V gene encodes CDR1 DFQATT and CDR2 SNEGSKA (reference sequence). The chain's CDR3 is CSARGADWNEQFF. The CDR3 DNA is TGCAGTGCTAGGGGGGCGGACTGGAATGAGCAGTTCTTC.

This clonotype was seen many times. The gene calls are TRBV20-1 and TRBJ2-4; 9 nucleotides match TRBD1. This CDR3 contains 14 residues. Trimming removed 5 bases from V and 10 bases from J; junction bases left unmatched: 12. Germline CDR1 and CDR2: DFQATT and SNEGSKA (reference sequence). The CDR3 is CSASMDPGQGIQYF. In nucleotides, the CDR3 is TGCAGTGCTTCAATGGATCCGGGACAGGGTATTCAGTACTTC.

This clonotype was seen a few times. The gene calls are TRBV7-9 and TRBJ2-5, with D maybe TRBD1 (5 bases). This CDR3 is built from 14 residues. V was cut by 1 base and J by 7 bases, with 13 bases left in between. From germline, CDR1 is SEHNR and CDR2 FQNEAQ (reference sequence). CDR3 protein: CASSLGAGQLTQYF. The CDR3, as DNA: TGTGCCAGCAGCTTAGGGGCAGGGCAGCTGACCCAGTACTTC.